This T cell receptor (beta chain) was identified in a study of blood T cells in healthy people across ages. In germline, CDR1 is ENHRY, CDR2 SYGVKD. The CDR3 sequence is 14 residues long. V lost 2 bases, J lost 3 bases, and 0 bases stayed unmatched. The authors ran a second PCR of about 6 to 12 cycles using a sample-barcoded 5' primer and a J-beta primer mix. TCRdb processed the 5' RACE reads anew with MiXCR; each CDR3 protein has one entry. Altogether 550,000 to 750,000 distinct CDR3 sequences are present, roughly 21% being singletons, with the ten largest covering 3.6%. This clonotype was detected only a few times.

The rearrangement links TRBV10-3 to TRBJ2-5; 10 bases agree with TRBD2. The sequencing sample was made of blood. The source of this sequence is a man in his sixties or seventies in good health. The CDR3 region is CAISETSGKETQYF. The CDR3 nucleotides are TGTGCCATCAGTGAGACTAGCGGGAAAGAGACCCAGTACTTC.